This T cell receptor beta chain came from a study of cytomegalovirus exposure and HLA in healthy donors. TCRdb's table, derived via immunoSEQ multiplex PCR, lists solely in-frame clones and lacks some. The sample contains some 170,000 clones, 85% of which appear only once. This clone was recorded only once. The sequence was collected from a man in his thirties or forties in good health and CMV-seropositive. The sequencing sample was made of PBMCs.

The CDR3 loop reads CASSSFDRVYNEQFF. As DNA, the CDR3 is TGCGCCAGCAGCTCCTTCGACAGGGTCTACAATGAGCAGTTCTTC. V gene TRBV5-1 combines with J gene TRBJ2-1; 7 bases fit TRBD1. Trimming at V came to 3 bases and at J to 3 bases, leaving 6 bases not matched to a gene. Germline CDR1 reads SGHRS; CDR2 reads YFSETQ. The CDR3 totals 15 residues.